The T cell receptor beta chain under discussion was sequenced for a study of T-cell reconstitution after alpha-beta-depleted transplantation in children. Whole-study results and caveats: Several hundred expanded graft clones reportedly were the source of alpha-beta T cells about two months after transplant. One year post-transplant, T-cell counts and diversity were largely derived from T cells produced anew. Surviving thymic progenitors and recipient T cells were the source of high TCRbeta diversity at day 60 in some patients.

Preparation of the TCRbeta library involved a method that used unique molecular identifiers. TCRdb re-called the PCR reads with MiXCR, one entry per CDR3 protein. This repertoire shows fewer than 550,000 distinct CDR3 sequences, about an eighth found once; its top ten account for around 15%. V was clipped by 3 bases and J by 1 base, with 7 bases between them. The CDR3 runs 12 residues. The germline CDR1 and CDR2 sequences are SQVTM and ANQGSEA. In this sample, this clonotype turned up a few times. The antigen is unknown. The chain employs TRBV29-1 and TRBJ2-7; D unresolved. The sample in question was PBMCs, mostly from graft donor cells, obtained 180 days after TCRalphabeta/CD19-depleted stem cell transplant. The sequence derives from a female patient aged 2-15 years who had a stem cell transplant for aplastic anemia, so the T cells may come from the graft donor. CDR3 DNA: TGCAGCGTTGAGTACGGATCCTACGAGCAGTACTTC. Its protein product is CSVEYGSYEQYF.